The 9 T cell receptor beta chains below come from one sample, sequenced in a study of cytomegalovirus exposure and HLA in healthy donors. Some clones are missing from TCRdb's copy, which holds only in-frame ones; the method was immunoSEQ multiplex PCR. Altogether some 45,000 clones are present, around 90% being singletons, with the ten largest covering 5.6%. Sequencing input: PBMCs. All receptors derive from a man in his late teens or twenties in good health and CMV-seronegative.

This sequence joins TRBV7-8 and TRBJ2-2; 9 bases are shared with TRBD2. The CDR3 sequence is 16 residues long. V trimming: 5 bases; J trimming: 7 bases; junction bases outside the gene matches: 11. Germline CDR1 reads SGHVS; CDR2 reads FQNEAQ. CDR3 protein: CASSAAGRGGLGELFF. The CDR3 bases are TGTGCCAGCAGCGCCGCCGGGCGGGGGGGCCTCGGGGAGCTGTTTTTT. The full variable domain, with the rest looked up from reference TRBV7-8 and TRBJ2-2, is GAGVSQSPRYKVAKRGQDVALRCDPISGHVSLFWYQQALGQGPEFLTYFQNEAQLDKSGLPSDRFFAERPEGSVSTLKIQRTQQEDSAVYLCASSAAGRGGLGELFFGEGSRLTVL.

The chain recombines TRBV19 with TRBJ2-3, with 8 nucleotides matching TRBD2. CDR3 length equals 15 residues. The V gene's germline CDR1 is LNHDA and CDR2 SQIVND (reference sequence). With 5 bases clipped from V and 3 bases from J, the junction kept 7 bases outside the gene matches. The CDR3 reads CASSEVTSVTDTQYF. The CDR3 DNA is TGTGCCAGTAGTGAGGTGACTAGCGTTACAGATACGCAGTATTTT.

The V and J genes are TRBV28 and TRBJ1-1; no firm D call. The germline V gene has CDR1 MDHEN and CDR2 SYDVKM. The CDR3 is made up of 13 amino acids. The germline V and J ends were trimmed by 2 bases and 2 bases, with 6 bases remaining between them. Written as DNA, the CDR3 is TGTGCCAGCAGTTTACCCCTTAACACTGAAGCTTTCTTT. It translates to CASSLPLNTEAFF.

The chain couples TRBV2 to TRBJ2-5; 10 bases map to TRBD2. Germline V gives CDR1 SNHLY, CDR2 FYNNEI. The CDR3 has 16 amino acids. The ends lost 8 bases at V and 1 base at J; junction bases unmatched: 10. Here the CDR3 DNA reads TGTGCCAGCTGCGTCCGGAGGACTAGCGGCCAAGAGACCCAGTACTTC. Its translation: CASCVRRTSGQETQYF.

The J gene is TRBJ1-1, the V gene TRBV13, with 8 bases matching TRBD1. The CDR3 runs to 14 residues. The junction had 8 bases not matched to a gene; V was cut back by 5 bases and J by 6 bases. Germline V lookup: CDR1 PRHDT, CDR2 FYEKMQ (reference sequence). CDR3 region: CASSIAGGNAEAFF. The CDR3 DNA sequence: TGTGCCAGCAGCATAGCAGGGGGCAACGCTGAAGCTTTCTTT.

This chain uses TRBV2 with TRBJ2-2, with no clear D. V was pared by 6 bases and J by 7 bases, with 15 bases between. Germline assignment: CDR1 SNHLY and CDR2 FYNNEI. This CDR3 has 14 residues. The CDR3 coding sequence is TGTGCCAGCAGCAAGTCCCCCGGTGGCGGGGAGCTGTTTTTT. Amino acids: CASSKSPGGGELFF.

This chain links TRBV2 with TRBJ1-2, with D possibly TRBD1 on 6 matching bases. Trimming cost V 6 bases and J 7 bases, with 15 bases left between them. The CDR3 is 13 residues long. Germline V gene lookup returns CDR1 SNHLY and CDR2 FYNNEI. The CDR3 region has the DNA TGTGCCAGCAGAGAACAGGGTACAGGTGGCTACACCTTC. Translating it yields CASREQGTGGYTF.

The chain recombines TRBV29-1 with TRBJ2-1; 8 bases agree with TRBD1. CDR3 size: 13 residues. Germline loops: CDR1 SQVTM, CDR2 ANQGSEA. V lost 1 base, J lost 6 bases, and 2 bases stayed unmatched. CDR3 in amino acids: CSVEGTGLNEQFF. CDR3 sequence (DNA): TGCAGCGTTGAAGGGACAGGGCTCAATGAGCAGTTCTTC.

A word on this clone: A junction end diverges from the germline sequence, so it may reflect a read error. The rearrangement links TRBV7-7 to TRBJ2-5; D might be TRBD2 (6 bases). Germline assignment: CDR1 SSHAT and CDR2 FNYEAQ (reference sequence). CDR3 length: 13 amino acids. The CDR3 DNA is TGTGCTAGCAGCCTGACTAGTCCGGAGACCCAGTACTTC. Residues: CASSLTSPETQYF.